Listed below are T cell receptor beta chains from one sample, sequenced in a study of blood T cell repertoires in COVID-19. The data were produced by immunoSEQ multiplex PCR, yet TCRdb's version contains in-frame clones alone and is incomplete. Of around 160,000 clones detected, roughly 90% appear once; the ten largest clones hold approximately 3%. Specimen: peripheral blood. The origin of the receptors is a man in his 60s with acute or convalescent COVID-19. Each CDR3 is given with its conserved first and last residue. A D gene is named only where the DNA matches it firmly.

>NA|11|TRBJ2-2|TRBV7-2
CASSSTGELFF
TGTGCCAGCAGCTCGACCGGGGAGCTGTTTTTT
>TRBD2|17|TRBJ2-5|TRBV4-3
CASSQGGLAGGRETQYF
TGCGCCAGCAGCCAAGGTGGGCTAGCGGGGGGGCGGGAGACCCAGTACTTC
>NA|17|TRBJ2-1|TRBV24-1
CATSDFRAQNPYNEQFF
TGTGCCACCAGTGATTTCAGGGCCCAGAATCCCTACAATGAGCAGTTCTTC
>TRBD1|13|TRBJ1-2|TRBV2
CAQTGDSNYGYTF
TGTGCCCAGACAGGGGATTCGAACTATGGCTACACCTTC
>TRBD2|11|TRBJ2-7|TRBV12-3/TRBV12-4
CASSRAGVRYF
TGTGCCAGCAGCCGGGCGGGGGTTCGGTACTTC
>NA|17|TRBJ2-6|TRBV9
CASSILDRRSGANVLTF
TGTGCCAGCAGCATACTTGACAGACGCTCTGGGGCCAACGTCCTGACTTTC
>TRBD1|19|TRBJ2-3|TRBV12-5
CASGLRTGIGLGSTDTQYF
TGTGCTAGTGGTTTGAGGACAGGGATCGGCCTGGGGAGCACAGATACGCAGTATTTT
>TRBD1|16|TRBJ1-3|TRBV9
CASSERGQGVGNTIYF
TGTGCCAGCAGCGAGAGGGGACAGGGGGTCGGAAACACCATATATTTT
>TRBD1|14|TRBJ2-7|TRBV18
CASSPGTVHYEQYF
TGTGCCAGCTCACCGGGGACAGTTCACTACGAGCAGTACTTC
>TRBD1|15|TRBJ2-3|TRBV5-1
CASSLGGTGGDTQYF
TGCGCCAGCAGCTTGGGGGGGACAGGTGGAGATACGCAGTATTTT